This TCR beta chain was obtained from a study of T cells in Graves' hyperthyroidism and ophthalmopathy. Ten or more counts support this clonotype. There were TCR beta CDR3 regions amplified from RNA transcripts. With the HTBI primer set, the TCR CDR3 went through a first round of RT-PCR. In TCRdb, the multiplex PCR reads were re-called with MiXCR into one record per CDR3 protein. The sample includes 500,000 or so distinct CDR3 sequences, 17% of them seen just once. Unmatched junction bases numbered 6, after V lost 6 bases and J lost 5 bases. This CDR3 is 13 amino acids long. Germline CDR1 SGHAT, CDR2 FQDESV (reference sequence).

Sequencing used blood. The TCR sequence derives from a woman under 30 with Graves' ophthalmopathy. This chain joins TRBV11-1 and TRBJ1-1, with 7 bases lining up with TRBD1. CDR3 coding DNA: TGTGCCAGCAGGGAACAGGGGCAGACTGAAGCTTTCTTT. It translates to CASREQGQTEAFF.